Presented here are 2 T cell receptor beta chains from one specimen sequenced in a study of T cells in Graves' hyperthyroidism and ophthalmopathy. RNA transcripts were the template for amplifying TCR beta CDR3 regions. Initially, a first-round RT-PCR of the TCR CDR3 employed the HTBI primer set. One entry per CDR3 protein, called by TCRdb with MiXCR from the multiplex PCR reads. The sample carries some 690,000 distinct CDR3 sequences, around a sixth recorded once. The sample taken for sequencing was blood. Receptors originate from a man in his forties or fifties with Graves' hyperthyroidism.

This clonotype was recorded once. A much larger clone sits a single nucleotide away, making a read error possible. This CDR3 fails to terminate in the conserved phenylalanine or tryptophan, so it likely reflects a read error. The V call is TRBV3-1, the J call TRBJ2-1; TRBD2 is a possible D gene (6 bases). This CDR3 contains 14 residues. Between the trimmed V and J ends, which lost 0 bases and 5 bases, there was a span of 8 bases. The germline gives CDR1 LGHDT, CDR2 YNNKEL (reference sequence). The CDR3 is CASSQELADNEQFY. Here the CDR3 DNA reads TGTGCCAGCAGCCAAGAACTAGCAGACAATGAGCAGTTCTAC.

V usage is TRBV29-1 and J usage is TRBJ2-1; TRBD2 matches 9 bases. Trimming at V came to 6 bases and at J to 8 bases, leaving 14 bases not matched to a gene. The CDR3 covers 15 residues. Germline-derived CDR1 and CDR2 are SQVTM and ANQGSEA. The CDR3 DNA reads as TGCAGCGTCATAGGAGCGGGAGGTATGATCGATGAGCAGTTCTTC. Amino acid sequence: CSVIGAGGMIDEQFF.